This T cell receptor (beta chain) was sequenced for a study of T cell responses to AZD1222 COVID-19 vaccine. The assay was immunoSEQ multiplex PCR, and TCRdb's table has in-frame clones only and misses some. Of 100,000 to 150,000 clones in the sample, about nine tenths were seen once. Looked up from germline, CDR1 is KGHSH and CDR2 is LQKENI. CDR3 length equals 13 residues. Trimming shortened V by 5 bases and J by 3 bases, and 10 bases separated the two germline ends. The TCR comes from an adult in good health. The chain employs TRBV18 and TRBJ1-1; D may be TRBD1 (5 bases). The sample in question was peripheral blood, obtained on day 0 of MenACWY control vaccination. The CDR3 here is CASSTDSYTEAFF. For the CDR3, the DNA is TGTGCCAGCTCAACAGACAGTTACACTGAAGCTTTCTTT.